Detailed here is one T cell receptor beta chain. No antigen is known for it. Germline and junction disagree at one end, which may indicate a read error. These data belong to a study of brain metastases from non-small cell lung cancer. Regarding the study as a whole: T-cell clones appeared expanded in less than 75% of brain metastases relative to matched primary tumors. Compared with primary tumors, brain metastases showed less T-cell infiltration. Metastases had sparse T cells but largely shared repertoires with primaries.

This CDR3 is built from 15 residues. Germline lookup yields CDR1 SGHNT and CDR2 YYREEE (reference sequence). The method was immunoSEQ multiplex PCR; TCRdb's version includes in-frame clones alone and lacks a portion of them. Of some 1,000 clones in the sample, approximately 85% were seen once. The chain has TRBV5-4 and TRBJ1-6; D is ambiguous. The sample comprised tissue from a brain metastasis. This TCR was sampled from a donor at least 40 years old with non-small cell lung cancer. In DNA form, the CDR3 reads TGTGCCAGCAGCGTCGCTTCTCGGAGCTATTCACCTCTCCACTTT. It is translated as CASSVASRSYSPLHF.